The text below deals with one T cell receptor beta chain. TCRdb independently ran MiXCR on the PCR reads; one entry per CDR3 protein. In the table there are roughly 100,000 distinct CDR3 sequences, roughly half of which are singletons. Germline CDR1 reads PRHDT; CDR2 reads FYEKMQ (reference sequence). V gave up 1 base and J gave up 6 bases, with 13 bases separating them. This CDR3 has 14 residues. This sample is drawn from a study of CDR3 diversity in severe acne. This chain connects TRBV13 to TRBJ2-7; D is possibly TRBD1 or TRBD2 (5 bases each). The TCR sequence derives from a male donor with acne. The material sequenced was blood. Here the CDR3 reads CASSLVGTGGEQYF. Here the CDR3 DNA reads TGTGCCAGCAGCTTAGTGGGCACAGGAGGCGAGCAGTACTTC.